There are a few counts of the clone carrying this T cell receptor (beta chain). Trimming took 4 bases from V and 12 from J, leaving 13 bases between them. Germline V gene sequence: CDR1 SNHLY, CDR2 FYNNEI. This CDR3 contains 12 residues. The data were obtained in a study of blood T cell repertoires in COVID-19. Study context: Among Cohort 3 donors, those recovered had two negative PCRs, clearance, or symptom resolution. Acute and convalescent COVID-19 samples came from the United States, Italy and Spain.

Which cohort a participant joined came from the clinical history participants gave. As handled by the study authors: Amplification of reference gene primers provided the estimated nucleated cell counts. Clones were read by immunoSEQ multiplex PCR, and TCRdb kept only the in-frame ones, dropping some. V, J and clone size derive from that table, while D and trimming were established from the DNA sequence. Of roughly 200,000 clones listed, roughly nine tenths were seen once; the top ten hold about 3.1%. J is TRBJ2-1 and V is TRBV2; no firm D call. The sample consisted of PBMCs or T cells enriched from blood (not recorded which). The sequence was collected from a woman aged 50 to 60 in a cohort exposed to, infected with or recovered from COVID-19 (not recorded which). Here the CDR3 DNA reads TGTGCCAGCAGTGCCGAGTCGAAGAGGCAGTTCTTC. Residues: CASSAESKRQFF.